A single sample is the source of the 20 T cell receptor beta chains below, sequenced in a study of blood T cell repertoires in COVID-19. This table comes from immunoSEQ multiplex PCR, and its TCRdb copy is limited to in-frame clones, with some not included. The sample shows 150,000 to 200,000 clones, over 80% of them seen only once. The sample consisted of peripheral blood. These receptors were obtained from an elderly woman with active or convalescent COVID-19.

The sample holds one count of this clone. The CDR3 spells CASSLEGAPLTYNEQFF. The CDR3 bases are TGTGCCAGCAGCTTGGAGGGGGCACCACTAACTTACAATGAGCAGTTCTTC. J is TRBJ2-1 and V is TRBV5-4; 7 bases map to TRBD1. CDR1 SGHNT and CDR2 YYREEE come from the germline V gene (reference sequence). CDR3 length equals 17 residues. V shed 0 bases and J 4 bases; nucleotides not matched to a gene: 10.

The chain couples TRBV27 to TRBJ2-1; TRBD2 is a possible D gene (7 bases). V lost 3 bases, J lost 4 bases, and 13 bases lay in between. The CDR3 runs 15 residues. The V gene's germline CDR1 is MNHEY and CDR2 SMNVEV (reference sequence). The CDR3 DNA follows: TGTGCCAGCAGTTTGATAGGGGGGGAGTACAATGAGCAGTTCTTC. Protein product: CASSLIGGEYNEQFF.

The genes are TRBV6-5 and TRBJ1-2; 9 bases line up with TRBD1. This CDR3 spans 16 amino acids. CDR1 and CDR2 (germline): MNHEY, SVGAGI. The junction had 6 bases not matched to a gene; V was cut back by 0 bases and J by 4 bases. CDR3 protein: CASSYSGTGSFYGYTF. CDR3 DNA: TGTGCCAGCAGTTACTCCGGGACAGGGAGTTTCTATGGCTACACCTTC.

The chain is built from TRBV3-1 (or the pseudogene TRBV3-2) and TRBJ2-5, with D tentatively TRBD2 (5 bases). The CDR3 extends over 13 amino acids. The ends were cut back, 1 base at V and 7 bases at J, with 10 bases in the middle. Germline V CDR1 and CDR2: LGHDT, YNNKEL (reference sequence). The CDR3 spells CASSQGDGGTQYF. In DNA, the CDR3 is TGTGCCAGCAGCCAAGGCGACGGAGGGACCCAGTACTTC.

The chain uses TRBV5-1 and TRBJ1-3, with TRBD1 matching 8 bases. The V gene's germline CDR1 is SGHRS and CDR2 YFSETQ. The CDR3 has 15 amino acids. V lost 5 bases, J lost 0 bases, and 4 bases stayed unmatched. The CDR3 coding sequence is TGCGCCAGCAGTAGGGACAGGCACTCTGGAAACACCATATATTTT. The encoded protein is CASSRDRHSGNTIYF. Drawing the rest from reference TRBV5-1 and TRBJ1-3, the complete variable domain is KAGVTQTPRYLIKTRGQQVTLSCSPISGHRSVSWYQQTPGQGLQFLFEYFSETQRNKGNFPGRFSGRQFSNSRSEMNVSTLELGDSALYLCASSRDRHSGNTIYFGEGSWLTVV.

This sequence joins TRBV6-2 or TRBV6-3 and TRBJ2-1; 15 nucleotides line up with TRBD2. Trimming at V came to 5 bases and at J to 7 bases, leaving 3 bases not matched to a gene. CDR1 is MNHEY, CDR2 SVGEGT, per germline. The CDR3 runs to 15 residues. CDR3 DNA: TGTGCCAGCAGTCCCGGGACTAGCGGGAGGAATGAGCAGTTCTTC. It translates to CASSPGTSGRNEQFF.

The chain carries TRBV11-2 and TRBJ2-7; 8 nucleotides agree with TRBD1. Trimming took 4 bases from V and 6 from J; bases not matched to a gene: 14. The V gene's germline CDR1 is SGHAT and CDR2 FQNNGV. The CDR3 consists of 16 residues. CDR3 in DNA: TGTGCCAGCAGCTCCGCTGGAGGACAGGGTGTAAGCGAGCAGTACTTC. Protein sequence: CASSSAGGQGVSEQYF.

This chain uses TRBV5-4 with TRBJ2-4; perhaps TRBD1 as D (5 bases). The germline V gene has CDR1 SGHNT and CDR2 YYREEE (reference sequence). The CDR3 totals 15 residues. Trimming pared 4 bases from V and 2 bases from J, leaving 13 bases between. The CDR3: CASSPTTGSKNIQYF. CDR3 sequence (DNA): TGTGCCAGCAGCCCCACTACAGGATCCAAAAACATTCAGTACTTC.

The chain recombines TRBV5-5 with TRBJ2-7; 14 bases are shared with TRBD2. Trimming cost V 4 bases and J 4 bases; bases outside gene matches: 7. Germline CDR1 is SGHKS and CDR2 is YYEKEE (reference sequence). This CDR3 has 16 residues. CDR3 bases: TGTGCCAGCAGCACCGGACTAGCGGGGGGTCTATACGAGCAGTACTTC. Translating gives CASSTGLAGGLYEQYF.

CDR3 DNA sequence: TGTGCCAGCAGCTTAGCGGTAGCGGGGTCATACTCCTACAATGAGCAGTTCTTC. Amino acids: CASSLAVAGSYSYNEQFF. The chain recombines TRBV7-6 with TRBJ2-1, with 8 positions matching TRBD2. Germline values: CDR1 SGHVS, CDR2 FNYEAQ. V lost 0 bases to trimming and J lost 0 bases; unmatched junction nucleotides: 7. The CDR3 extends over 18 amino acids. Full variable domain (outside the CDR3, taken from reference TRBV7-6 and TRBJ2-1): GAGVSQSPRYKVTKRGQDVALRCDPISGHVSLYWYRQALGQGPEFLTYFNYEAQQDKSGLPNDRFSAERPEGSISTLTIQRTEQRDSAMYRCASSLAVAGSYSYNEQFFGPGTRLTVL.

V usage is TRBV7-2 and J usage is TRBJ1-2; possibly TRBD1 for D (5 bases). The V gene lost 5 bases and the J gene lost 4 bases, with 20 bases spanning the gap. This CDR3 spans 16 amino acids. Germline V CDR1 and CDR2: SGHTA, FQGNSA. The CDR3 region has the DNA TGTGCCAGCAGCACTACTCGGGACGGGGGGAGCTATGGCTACACCTTC. This gives the protein CASSTTRDGGSYGYTF.

This sequence joins TRBV11-2 and TRBJ1-5, with 12 positions matching TRBD1. This CDR3 region has 17 residues. J lost 6 bases, V lost 5 bases, and 11 bases had no gene match. Germline values: CDR1 SGHAT, CDR2 FQNNGV. In DNA form, the CDR3 reads TGTGCCAGCAGCCCGGGACAGGGGGCCGGGAATAGTCAGCCCCAGCATTTT. Translation gives CASSPGQGAGNSQPQHF. The variable domain in full, completed from reference TRBV11-2 and TRBJ1-5, reads EAGVAQSPRYKIIEKRQSVAFWCNPISGHATLYWYQQILGQGPKLLIQFQNNGVVDDSQLPKDRFSAERLKGVDSTLKIQPAKLEDSAVYLCASSPGQGAGNSQPQHFGDGTRLSIL.

Only a few counts were recorded for this clone. The chain couples TRBV4-1 to TRBJ2-7; 8 positions match TRBD2. From germline, CDR1 is MGHRA and CDR2 YSYEKL. This CDR3 region has 13 residues. The ends lost 4 bases at V and 3 bases at J; junction bases unmatched: 2. CDR3 in DNA: TGCGCCAGCAGCCTGGCGGGGGGCTACGAGCAGTACTTC. Protein: CASSLAGGYEQYF.

This chain uses TRBV6-5 with TRBJ1-3; 8 bases are shared with TRBD1. J gave up 4 bases and V 5 bases, and 7 bases lay outside the gene matches. This CDR3 has 15 residues. Germline V gene sequence: CDR1 MNHEY, CDR2 SVGAGI. In DNA form, the CDR3 reads TGTGCCAGCAGTCCAATCAGGGGGCAAGGAAACACCATATATTTT. Protein sequence: CASSPIRGQGNTIYF.

This chain uses TRBV4-1 with TRBJ2-2, with TRBD1 matching 8 bases. V shed 1 base, J shed 6 bases, and the junction held 16 bases outside the gene matches. Germline CDR1 and CDR2: MGHRA and YSYEKL. This CDR3 is 19 amino acids long. CDR3 DNA sequence: TGCGCCAGCAGCCAAGCGAAAAACAGGGGGTCCAACAAGGCCGGGGAGCTGTTTTTT. This gives the protein CASSQAKNRGSNKAGELFF.

CDR3 DNA sequence: TGTGCCAGCAGCTTAGGAGCCTTCGCCCTTGGAAACACCATATATTTT. Translating gives CASSLGAFALGNTIYF. The chain links TRBV13 to TRBJ1-3; D unclear. The V end lost 0 bases, the J end lost 3 bases, and 12 bases lay between the germline ends. The CDR3 is made up of 16 amino acids. The germline CDR1 and CDR2 sequences are PRHDT and FYEKMQ (reference sequence).

The chain uses TRBV5-4 and TRBJ1-1; 9 bases map to TRBD1. This CDR3 comprises 14 residues. V shed 4 bases, J shed 5 bases, and the junction held 6 bases outside the gene matches. In germline, CDR1 is SGHNT, CDR2 YYREEE (reference sequence). The CDR3 coding sequence is TGTGCCAGCAGCGACACAGGGGGCGGGACTGAAGCTTTCTTT. The encoded protein is CASSDTGGGTEAFF.

The CDR3 sequence is CASSQETTSGPYTGELFF. DNA of the CDR3: TGCGCCAGCAGCCAAGAGACGACTAGCGGACCCTACACCGGGGAGCTGTTTTTT. The rearrangement joins TRBV4-3 to TRBJ2-2; 9 positions agree with TRBD2. CDR3 length equals 18 residues. The V and J ends lost 0 bases and 3 bases, in that order; junction bases with no gene match: 8. Germline V lookup: CDR1 LGHNA, CDR2 YSLEER.

This clone was recorded only once. The rearrangement joins TRBV10-3 to TRBJ2-5; TRBD1 aligns across 7 bases. CDR3 size: 13 residues. Germline CDR1 ENHRY, CDR2 SYGVKD. V shed 3 bases, J shed 5 bases, and the junction held 3 bases outside the gene matches. The CDR3 here is CAISDDRVETQYF. As DNA, the CDR3 is TGTGCCATCAGTGACGACAGGGTTGAGACCCAGTACTTC.

This clone is a singleton in its sample. CDR3 in amino acids: CASSSTQGSTDTQYF. The CDR3 region has the DNA TGTGCCAGCAGCAGCACCCAGGGAAGCACAGATACGCAGTATTTT. This chain uses TRBV6-5 with TRBJ2-3, with TRBD1 as a possible D gene (5 bases). The ends were cut back, 6 bases at V and 0 bases at J, with 13 bases in the middle. Germline V gene sequence: CDR1 MNHEY, CDR2 SVGAGI. The CDR3 covers 15 residues.